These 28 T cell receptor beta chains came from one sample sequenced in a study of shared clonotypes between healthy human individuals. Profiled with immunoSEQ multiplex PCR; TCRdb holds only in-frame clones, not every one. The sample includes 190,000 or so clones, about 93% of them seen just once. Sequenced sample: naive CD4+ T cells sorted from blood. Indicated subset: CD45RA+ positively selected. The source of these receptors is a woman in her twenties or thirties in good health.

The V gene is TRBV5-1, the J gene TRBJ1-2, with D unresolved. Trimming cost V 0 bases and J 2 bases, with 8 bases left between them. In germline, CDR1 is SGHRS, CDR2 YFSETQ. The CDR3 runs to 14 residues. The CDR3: CASSLAVGNYGYTF. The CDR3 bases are TGCGCCAGCAGCTTGGCCGTCGGGAACTATGGCTACACCTTC.

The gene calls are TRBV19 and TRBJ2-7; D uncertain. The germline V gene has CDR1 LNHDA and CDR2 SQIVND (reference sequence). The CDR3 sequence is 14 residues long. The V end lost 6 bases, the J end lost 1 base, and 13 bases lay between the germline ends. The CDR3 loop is CASRMGLASYEQYF. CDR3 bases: TGTGCCAGTAGGATGGGCCTGGCTTCCTACGAGCAGTACTTC.

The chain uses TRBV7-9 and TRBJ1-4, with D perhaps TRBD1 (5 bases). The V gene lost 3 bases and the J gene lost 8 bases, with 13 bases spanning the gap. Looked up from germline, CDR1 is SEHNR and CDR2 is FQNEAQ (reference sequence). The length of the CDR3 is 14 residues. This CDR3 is CASSFGQGHEKLFF. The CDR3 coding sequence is TGTGCCAGCAGCTTTGGGCAGGGTCACGAAAAACTGTTTTTT.

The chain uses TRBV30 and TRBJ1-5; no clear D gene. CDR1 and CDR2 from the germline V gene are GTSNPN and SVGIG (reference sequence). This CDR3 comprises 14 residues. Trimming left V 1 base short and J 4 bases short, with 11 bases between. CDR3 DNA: TGTGCCTGGAGTGATCCGCTCCCTAATCAGCCCCAGCATTTT. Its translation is CAWSDPLPNQPQHF.

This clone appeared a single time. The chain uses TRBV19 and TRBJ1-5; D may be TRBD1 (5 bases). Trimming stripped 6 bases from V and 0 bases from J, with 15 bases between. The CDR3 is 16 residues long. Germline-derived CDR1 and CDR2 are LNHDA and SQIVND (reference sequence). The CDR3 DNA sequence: TGTGCCAGTAGGGGTCGCCAGGGCGATAGCAATCAGCCCCAGCATTTT. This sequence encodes CASRGRQGDSNQPQHF.

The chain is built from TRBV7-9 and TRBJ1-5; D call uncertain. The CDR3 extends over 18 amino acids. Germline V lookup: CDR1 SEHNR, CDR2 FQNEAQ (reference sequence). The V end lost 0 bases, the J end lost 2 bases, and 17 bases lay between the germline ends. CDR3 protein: CASSLAYGSGVGNQPQHF. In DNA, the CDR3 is TGTGCCAGCAGCTTAGCGTACGGCTCCGGGGTGGGCAATCAGCCCCAGCATTTT.

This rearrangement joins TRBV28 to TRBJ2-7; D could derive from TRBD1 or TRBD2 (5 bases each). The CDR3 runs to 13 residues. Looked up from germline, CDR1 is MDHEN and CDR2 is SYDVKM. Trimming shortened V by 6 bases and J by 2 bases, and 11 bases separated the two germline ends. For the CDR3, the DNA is TGTGCCAGCAGCCTACGGGGCCCCTACGAGCAGTACTTC. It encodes CASSLRGPYEQYF.

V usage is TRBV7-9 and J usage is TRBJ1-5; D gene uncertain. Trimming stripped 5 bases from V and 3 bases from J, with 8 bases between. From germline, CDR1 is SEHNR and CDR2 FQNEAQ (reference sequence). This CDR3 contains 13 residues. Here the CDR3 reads CASSDRPNQPQHF. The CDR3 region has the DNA TGTGCCAGCAGCGACCGGCCCAATCAGCCCCAGCATTTT.

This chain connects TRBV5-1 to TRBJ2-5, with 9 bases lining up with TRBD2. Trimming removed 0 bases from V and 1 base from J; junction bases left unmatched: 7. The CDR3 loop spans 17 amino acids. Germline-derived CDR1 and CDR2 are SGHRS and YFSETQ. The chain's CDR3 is CASSLDLTSGPQETQYF. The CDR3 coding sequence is TGCGCCAGCAGCTTGGACCTGACTAGCGGCCCCCAAGAGACCCAGTACTTC.

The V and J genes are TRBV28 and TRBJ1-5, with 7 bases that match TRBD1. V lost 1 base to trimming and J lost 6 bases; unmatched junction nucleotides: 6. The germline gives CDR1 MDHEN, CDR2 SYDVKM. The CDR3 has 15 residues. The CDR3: CASSLFGQGVQPQHF. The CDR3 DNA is TGTGCCAGCAGTTTATTTGGCCAGGGGGTTCAGCCCCAGCATTTT.

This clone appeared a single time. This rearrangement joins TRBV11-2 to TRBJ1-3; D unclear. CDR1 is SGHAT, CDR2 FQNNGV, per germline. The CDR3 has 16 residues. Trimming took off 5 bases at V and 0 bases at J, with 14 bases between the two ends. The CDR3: CASSPSVAGSGNTIYF. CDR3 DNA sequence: TGTGCCAGCAGCCCATCCGTCGCCGGCTCTGGAAACACCATATATTTT.

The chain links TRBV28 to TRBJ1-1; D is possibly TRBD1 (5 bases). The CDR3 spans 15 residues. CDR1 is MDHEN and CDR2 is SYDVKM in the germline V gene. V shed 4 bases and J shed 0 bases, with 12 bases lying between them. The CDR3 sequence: CASSSPGRMNTEAFF. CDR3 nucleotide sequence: TGTGCCAGCAGTTCGCCGGGACGGATGAACACTGAAGCTTTCTTT. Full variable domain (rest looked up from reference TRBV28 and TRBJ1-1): DVKVTQSSRYLVKRTGEKVFLECVQDMDHENMFWYRQDPGLGLRLIYFSYDVKMKEKGDIPEGYSVSREKKERFSLILESASTNQTSMYLCASSSPGRMNTEAFFGQGTRLTVV.

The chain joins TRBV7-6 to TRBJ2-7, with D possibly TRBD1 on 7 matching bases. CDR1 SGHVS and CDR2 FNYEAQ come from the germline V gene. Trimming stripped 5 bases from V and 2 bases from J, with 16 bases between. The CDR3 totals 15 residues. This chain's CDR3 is CASSGHQGGAYEQYF. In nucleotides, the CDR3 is TGTGCCAGCAGCGGACACCAGGGGGGCGCCTACGAGCAGTACTTC.

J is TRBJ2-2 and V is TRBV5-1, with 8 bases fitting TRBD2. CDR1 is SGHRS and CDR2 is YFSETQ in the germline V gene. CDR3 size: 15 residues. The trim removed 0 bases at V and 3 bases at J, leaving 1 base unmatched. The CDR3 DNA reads TGCGCCAGCAGCTTGGCACTAGCGGACACCGGGGAGCTGTTTTTT. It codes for CASSLALADTGELFF.

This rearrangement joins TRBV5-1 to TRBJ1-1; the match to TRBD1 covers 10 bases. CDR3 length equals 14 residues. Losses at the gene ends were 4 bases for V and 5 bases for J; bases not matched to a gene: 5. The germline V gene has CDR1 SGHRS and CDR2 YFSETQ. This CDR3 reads CASSAWTGGTEAFF. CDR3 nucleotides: TGCGCCAGCAGCGCCTGGACAGGGGGGACTGAAGCTTTCTTT. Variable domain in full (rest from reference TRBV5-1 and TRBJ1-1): KAGVTQTPRYLIKTRGQQVTLSCSPISGHRSVSWYQQTPGQGLQFLFEYFSETQRNKGNFPGRFSGRQFSNSRSEMNVSTLELGDSALYLCASSAWTGGTEAFFGQGTRLTVV.

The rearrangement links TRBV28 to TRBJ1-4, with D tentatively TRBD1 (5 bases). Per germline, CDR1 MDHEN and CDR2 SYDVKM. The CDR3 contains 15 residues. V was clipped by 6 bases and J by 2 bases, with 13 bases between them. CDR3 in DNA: TGTGCCAGCAGCCCTTTAGGGGCCACTAATGAAAAACTGTTTTTT. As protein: CASSPLGATNEKLFF.

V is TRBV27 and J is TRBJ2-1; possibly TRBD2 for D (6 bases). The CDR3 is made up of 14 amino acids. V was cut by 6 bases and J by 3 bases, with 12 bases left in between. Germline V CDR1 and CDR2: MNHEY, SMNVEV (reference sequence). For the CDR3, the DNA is TGTGCCAGCAGCTCGGGACTTAACTACAATGAGCAGTTCTTC. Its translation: CASSSGLNYNEQFF.

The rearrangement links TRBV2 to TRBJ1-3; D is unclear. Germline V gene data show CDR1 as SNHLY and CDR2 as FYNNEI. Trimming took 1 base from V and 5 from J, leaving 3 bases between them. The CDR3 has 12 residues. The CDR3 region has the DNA TGTGCCAGCAGTGAAGTTCGAAACACCATATATTTT. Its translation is CASSEVRNTIYF.

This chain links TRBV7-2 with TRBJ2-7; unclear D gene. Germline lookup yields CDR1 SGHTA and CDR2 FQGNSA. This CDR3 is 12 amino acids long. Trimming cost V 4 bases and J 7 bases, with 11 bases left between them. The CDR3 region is CASSSPPLEQYF. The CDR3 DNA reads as TGTGCCAGCAGCTCACCACCGCTAGAGCAGTACTTC.

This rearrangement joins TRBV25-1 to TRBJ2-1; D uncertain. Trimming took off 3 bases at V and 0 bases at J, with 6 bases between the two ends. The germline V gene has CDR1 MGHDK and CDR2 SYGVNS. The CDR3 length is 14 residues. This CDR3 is CASSDHSSYNEQFF. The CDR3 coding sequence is TGTGCCAGCAGTGATCACAGCTCCTACAATGAGCAGTTCTTC.

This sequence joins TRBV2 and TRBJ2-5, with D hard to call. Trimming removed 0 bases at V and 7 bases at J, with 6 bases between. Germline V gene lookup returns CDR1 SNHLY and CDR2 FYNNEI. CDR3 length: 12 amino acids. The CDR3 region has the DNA TGTGCCAGCAGTGAAGCCCGAGGGACCCAGTACTTC. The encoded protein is CASSEARGTQYF.

The CDR3 loop is CASSLPMRTDIRAYSNQPQHF. In DNA, the CDR3 is TGTGCCAGCAGCTTACCGATGAGAACGGATATCAGGGCTTATAGCAATCAGCCCCAGCATTTT. The chain is built from TRBV7-3 and TRBJ1-5, with D tentatively TRBD1 (5 bases). The V gene's germline CDR1 is SGHTA and CDR2 FQGTGA. CDR3 size: 21 residues. Trimming took off 2 bases at V and 0 bases at J, with 26 bases between the two ends.

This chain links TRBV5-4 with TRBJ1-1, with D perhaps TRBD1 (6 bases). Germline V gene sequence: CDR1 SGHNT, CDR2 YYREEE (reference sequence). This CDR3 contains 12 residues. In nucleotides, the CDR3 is TGTGCGGCAGGGGTTTTTAACACTGAAGCTTTCTTT. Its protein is CAAGVFNTEAFF.

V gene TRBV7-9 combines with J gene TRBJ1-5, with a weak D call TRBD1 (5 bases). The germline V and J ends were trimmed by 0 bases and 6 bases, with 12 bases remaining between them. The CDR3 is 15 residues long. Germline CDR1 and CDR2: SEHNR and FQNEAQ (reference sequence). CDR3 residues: CASSLAQGFTQPQHF. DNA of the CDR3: TGTGCCAGCAGCTTAGCCCAGGGATTTACTCAGCCCCAGCATTTT.

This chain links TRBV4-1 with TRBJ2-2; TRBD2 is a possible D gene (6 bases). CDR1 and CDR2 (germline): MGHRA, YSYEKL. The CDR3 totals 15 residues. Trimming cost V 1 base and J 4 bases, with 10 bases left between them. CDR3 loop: CASSQAGGFTGELFF. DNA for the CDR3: TGCGCCAGCAGCCAAGCTGGGGGGTTCACCGGGGAGCTGTTTTTT.

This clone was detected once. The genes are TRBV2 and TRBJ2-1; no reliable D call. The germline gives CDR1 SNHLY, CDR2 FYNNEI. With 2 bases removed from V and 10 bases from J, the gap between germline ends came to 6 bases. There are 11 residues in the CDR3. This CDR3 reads CASSESSEQFF. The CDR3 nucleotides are TGTGCCAGCAGTGAAAGCAGCGAGCAGTTCTTC. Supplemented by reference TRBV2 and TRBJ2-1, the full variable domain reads EPEVTQTPSHQVTQMGQEVILRCVPISNHLYFYWYRQILGQKVEFLVSFYNNEISEKSEIFDDQFSVERPDGSNFTLKIRSTKLEDSAMYFCASSESSEQFFGPGTRLTVL.

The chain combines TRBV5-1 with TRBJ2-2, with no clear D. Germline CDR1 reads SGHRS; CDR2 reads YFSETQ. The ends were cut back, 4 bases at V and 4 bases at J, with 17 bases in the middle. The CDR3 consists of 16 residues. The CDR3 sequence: CASSLGLGESTGELFF. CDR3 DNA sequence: TGCGCCAGCAGCCTAGGGCTGGGTGAGAGCACCGGGGAGCTGTTTTTT.

The CDR3 loop reads CASSPLWRDGELFF. In DNA, the CDR3 is TGTGCCAGCAGCCCCCTCTGGCGGGACGGGGAGCTGTTTTTT. The rearrangement joins TRBV14 to TRBJ2-2, with TRBD2 as a possible D gene (6 bases). V was trimmed by 4 bases and J by 7 bases, leaving 13 bases between them. The germline V gene has CDR1 SGHDN and CDR2 FVKESK. This CDR3 has 14 residues.